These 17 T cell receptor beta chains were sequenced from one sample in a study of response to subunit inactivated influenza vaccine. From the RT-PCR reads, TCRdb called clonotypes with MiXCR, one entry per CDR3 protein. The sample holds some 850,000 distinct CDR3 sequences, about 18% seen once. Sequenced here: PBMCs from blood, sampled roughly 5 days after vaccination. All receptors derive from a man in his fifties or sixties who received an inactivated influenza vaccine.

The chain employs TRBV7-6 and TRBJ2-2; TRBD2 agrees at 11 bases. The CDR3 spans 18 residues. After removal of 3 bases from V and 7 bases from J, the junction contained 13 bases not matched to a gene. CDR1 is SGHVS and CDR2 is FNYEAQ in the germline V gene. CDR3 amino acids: CASSFIAGGPSQHGELFF. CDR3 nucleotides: TGTGCCAGCAGCTTCATAGCGGGGGGGCCGAGCCAACACGGGGAGCTGTTTTTT.

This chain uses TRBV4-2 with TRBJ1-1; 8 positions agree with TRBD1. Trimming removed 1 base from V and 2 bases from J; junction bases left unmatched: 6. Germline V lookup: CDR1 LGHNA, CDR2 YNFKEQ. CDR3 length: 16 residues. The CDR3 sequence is CASSQADRGRNTEAFF. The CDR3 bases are TGTGCCAGCAGCCAAGCCGACAGGGGCCGAAACACTGAAGCTTTCTTT.

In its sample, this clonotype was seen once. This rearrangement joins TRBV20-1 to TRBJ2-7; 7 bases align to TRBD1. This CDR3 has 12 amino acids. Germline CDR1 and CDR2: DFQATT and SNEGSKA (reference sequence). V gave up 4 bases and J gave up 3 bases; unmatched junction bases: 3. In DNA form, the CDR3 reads TGCAGTGCTAAGACAGGGATCTACGAGCAGTACTTC. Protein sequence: CSAKTGIYEQYF.

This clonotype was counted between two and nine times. CDR3 DNA: TGCAGTGCTAGGATACTTACCGGGACTAGCGGGAACAATGAGCAGTTCTTC. Protein product: CSARILTGTSGNNEQFF. The chain has TRBV20-1 and TRBJ2-1; 13 bases match TRBD2. The V and J ends lost 3 bases and 5 bases, in that order; junction bases with no gene match: 10. Germline V lookup: CDR1 DFQATT, CDR2 SNEGSKA (reference sequence). The CDR3 extends over 17 amino acids.

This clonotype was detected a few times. CDR3 loop: CASSQTGLAAGELFF. CDR3 bases: TGCGCCAGCAGCCAAACTGGACTAGCGGCCGGGGAGCTGTTTTTT. This chain uses TRBV4-3 with TRBJ2-2, with TRBD2 matching over 10 bases. V was pared by 2 bases and J by 6 bases, with 3 bases of the junction left unmatched. Germline CDR1 LGHNA, CDR2 YSLEER. The CDR3 is 15 amino acids.

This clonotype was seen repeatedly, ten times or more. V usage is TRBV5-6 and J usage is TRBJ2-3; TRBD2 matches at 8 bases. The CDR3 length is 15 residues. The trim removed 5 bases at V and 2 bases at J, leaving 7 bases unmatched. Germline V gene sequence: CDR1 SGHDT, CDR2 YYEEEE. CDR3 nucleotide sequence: TGTGCCAGCAGGAAGGGACTAGGTATCACAGATACGCAGTATTTT. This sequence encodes CASRKGLGITDTQYF.

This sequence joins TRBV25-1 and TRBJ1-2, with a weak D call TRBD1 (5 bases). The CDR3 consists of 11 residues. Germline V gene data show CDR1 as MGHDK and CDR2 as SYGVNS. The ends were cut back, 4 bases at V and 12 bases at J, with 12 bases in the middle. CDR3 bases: TGTGCCAGCAGTGGCTCGGGGGGACACACCTTC. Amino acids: CASSGSGGHTF.

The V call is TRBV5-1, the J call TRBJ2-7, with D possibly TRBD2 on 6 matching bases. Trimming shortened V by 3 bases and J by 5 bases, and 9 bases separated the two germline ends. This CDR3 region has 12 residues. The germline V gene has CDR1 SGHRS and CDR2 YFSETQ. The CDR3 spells CASSSGGDEQYF. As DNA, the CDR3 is TGCGCCAGCAGCTCCGGCGGGGACGAGCAGTACTTC.

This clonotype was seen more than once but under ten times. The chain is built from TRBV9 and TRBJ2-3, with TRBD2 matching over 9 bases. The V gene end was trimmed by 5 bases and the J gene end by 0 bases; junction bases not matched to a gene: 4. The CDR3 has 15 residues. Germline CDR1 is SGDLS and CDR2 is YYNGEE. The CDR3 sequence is CASSPSGASTDTQYF. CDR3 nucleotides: TGTGCCAGCAGTCCTAGCGGGGCTAGCACAGATACGCAGTATTTT.

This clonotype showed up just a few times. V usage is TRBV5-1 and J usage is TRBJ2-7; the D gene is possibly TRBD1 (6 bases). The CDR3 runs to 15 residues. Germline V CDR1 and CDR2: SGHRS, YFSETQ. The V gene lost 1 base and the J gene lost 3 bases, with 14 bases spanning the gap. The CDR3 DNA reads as TGCGCCAGCAGCTTGTTAGGGACAACGAACTACGAGCAGTACTTC. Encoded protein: CASSLLGTTNYEQYF.

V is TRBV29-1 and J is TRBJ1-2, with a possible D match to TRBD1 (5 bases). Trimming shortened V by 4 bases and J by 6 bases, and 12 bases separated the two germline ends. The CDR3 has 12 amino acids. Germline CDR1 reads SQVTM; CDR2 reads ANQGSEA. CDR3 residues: CSVVASRDGYTF. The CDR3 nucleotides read TGCAGCGTTGTTGCGTCCAGGGATGGCTACACCTTC.

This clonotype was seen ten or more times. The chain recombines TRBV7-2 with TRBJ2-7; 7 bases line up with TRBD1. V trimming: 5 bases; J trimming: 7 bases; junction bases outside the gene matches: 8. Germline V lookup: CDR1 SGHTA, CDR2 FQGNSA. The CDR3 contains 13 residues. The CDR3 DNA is TGTGCCAGCAGCCTCAGACAGGGTCGGGAGCAGTACTTC. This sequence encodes CASSLRQGREQYF.

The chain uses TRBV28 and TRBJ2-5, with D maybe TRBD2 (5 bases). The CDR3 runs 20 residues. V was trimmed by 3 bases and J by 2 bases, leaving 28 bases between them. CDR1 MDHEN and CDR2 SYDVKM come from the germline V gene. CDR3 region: CASSFPGSHRGLVGQETQYF. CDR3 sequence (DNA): TGTGCCAGCAGTTTTCCGGGATCACACCGCGGGCTAGTGGGGCAAGAGACCCAGTACTTC.

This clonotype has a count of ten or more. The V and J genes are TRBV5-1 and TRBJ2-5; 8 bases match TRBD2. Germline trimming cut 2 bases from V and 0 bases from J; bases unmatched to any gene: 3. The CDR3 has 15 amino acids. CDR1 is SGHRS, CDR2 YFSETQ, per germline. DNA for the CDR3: TGCGCCAGCAGCTTTTCTAGCGGGTACCAAGAGACCCAGTACTTC. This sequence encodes CASSFSSGYQETQYF.

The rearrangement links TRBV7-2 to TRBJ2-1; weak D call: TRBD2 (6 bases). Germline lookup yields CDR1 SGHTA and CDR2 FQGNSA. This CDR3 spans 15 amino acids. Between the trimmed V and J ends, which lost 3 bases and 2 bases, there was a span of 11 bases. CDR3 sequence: CASSFDGGAYNEQFF. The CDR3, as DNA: TGTGCCAGCAGCTTTGACGGGGGAGCCTACAATGAGCAGTTCTTC.

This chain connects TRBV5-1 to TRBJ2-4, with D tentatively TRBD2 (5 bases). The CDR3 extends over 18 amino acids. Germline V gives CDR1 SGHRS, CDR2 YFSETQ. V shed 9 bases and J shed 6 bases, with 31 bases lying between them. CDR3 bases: TGCGCCAACCCCCGGAGGCTAAAGACCACCCGTTATCTAAACATTCAGTACTTC. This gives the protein CANPRRLKTTRYLNIQYF.

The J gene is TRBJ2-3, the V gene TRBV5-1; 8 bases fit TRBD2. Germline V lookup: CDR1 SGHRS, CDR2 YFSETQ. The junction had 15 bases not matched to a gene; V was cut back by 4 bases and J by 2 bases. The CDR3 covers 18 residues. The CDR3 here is CASSPSLSGSPFTDTQYF. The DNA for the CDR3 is TGCGCCAGCAGCCCCTCATTGAGCGGGAGTCCGTTCACAGATACGCAGTATTTT.